This T cell receptor beta chain was obtained from a study of early T cells in non-severe SARS-CoV-2 infection. TCRdb ran MiXCR on the 5' RACE reads and lists one entry per CDR3 protein. The table has 40,000 to 50,000 distinct CDR3 sequences, about 13% seen once; the top ten hold about 9.4%. This clonotype was counted ten times or more. This CDR3 has 17 residues. Trimming shortened V by 5 bases and J by 7 bases, and 24 bases separated the two germline ends. Germline V gene lookup returns CDR1 SGHRS and CDR2 YFSETQ. This TCR came from an adult who was a healthcare worker with PCR-confirmed SARS-CoV-2 infection or an uninfected control (not recorded which). The V call is TRBV5-1, the J call TRBJ2-2, with TRBD2 as a possible D gene (6 bases). Sequencing was performed on whole blood. The CDR3 reads CASSKEGGSSRIGELFF. The CDR3 DNA follows: TGCGCCAGCAGTAAGGAAGGAGGGTCCAGTAGAATCGGGGAGCTGTTTTTT. The variable domain in full, with the rest retrieved from reference TRBV5-1 and TRBJ2-2, is KAGVTQTPRYLIKTRGQQVTLSCSPISGHRSVSWYQQTPGQGLQFLFEYFSETQRNKGNFPGRFSGRQFSNSRSEMNVSTLELGDSALYLCASSKEGGSSRIGELFFGEGSRLTVL.